Listed below are T cell receptor beta chains from one sample, sequenced in a study of T cell responses to AZD1222 COVID-19 vaccine. Generated by immunoSEQ multiplex PCR, the TCRdb table keeps only in-frame clones and is missing some. The sample lists some 130,000 clones, 90% to 95% seen once, with 2.8% in the top ten. This sample comprised peripheral blood, obtained on day 0 of AZD1222 vaccination. The receptors shown here come from an adult in good health. Both conserved end residues are part of each CDR3. The D gene is left open where the match is weak.

J,D,V,CDR3
TRBJ2-7,TRBD1,TRBV4-1,CASSTPGQRSEQYF
TRBJ2-2,-,TRBV30,CAWSKAVSGELFF
TRBJ1-1,-,TRBV12-3/TRBV12-4,CASKTTGNTEAFF
TRBJ1-1,-,TRBV19,CASSIDPGVGTEAFF
TRBJ1-5,-,TRBV4-1,CASSQGQQGVQPQHF
TRBJ2-5,TRBD2,TRBV11-3,CASSSASGRETQYF
TRBJ1-6,-,TRBV11-2,CASSLGESYNSPLHF
TRBJ1-2,-,TRBV4-2,CASSAGTQYGYTF
TRBJ2-5,-,TRBV30,CAGGAGGLAGKETQYF
TRBJ2-7,-,TRBV6-5,CASSYSPGLSYEQYF
TRBJ2-7,-,TRBV12-5,CASGLSGPGEQYF
TRBJ1-1,-,TRBV7-2,CASGRRTDTEAFF
TRBJ2-7,-,TRBV29-1,CSFWTGAENEQYF
TRBJ2-1,TRBD2,TRBV6-5,CASRTSGRVGEQFF
TRBJ2-7,TRBD2,TRBV18,CASSRKGLADEQYF